This entry lists 28 T cell receptor beta chains sequenced from one sample in a study of T cell responses to AZD1222 COVID-19 vaccine. The assay was immunoSEQ multiplex PCR, and TCRdb's table has in-frame clones only and misses some. The sample yields 95,000 to 150,000 clones, 80% to 90% seen once. The input for sequencing was peripheral blood, taken on day 0 of AZD1222 vaccination. The receptors come from an adult in good health.

The chain uses TRBV27 and TRBJ2-1, with 7 bases that match TRBD2. The CDR3 covers 14 residues. Losses at the gene ends were 5 bases for V and 5 bases for J; bases not matched to a gene: 6. CDR1 MNHEY and CDR2 SMNVEV come from the germline V gene (reference sequence). The CDR3: CASSTLADNNEQFF. The CDR3 nucleotides read TGTGCCAGCAGTACGCTAGCGGACAACAATGAGCAGTTCTTC.

The chain employs TRBV25-1 and TRBJ2-3; D may be TRBD1 or TRBD2 (5 bases each). Trimming stripped 4 bases from V and 6 bases from J, with 20 bases between. Looked up from germline, CDR1 is MGHDK and CDR2 is SYGVNS. This CDR3 comprises 16 residues. The CDR3 reads CASSALIGTPGDTQYF. For the CDR3, the DNA is TGTGCCAGCAGTGCGTTGATAGGGACGCCTGGGGATACGCAGTATTTT.

V usage is TRBV4-1 and J usage is TRBJ1-3; tentatively, D is TRBD1 (5 bases). Trimming removed 3 bases from V and 2 bases from J, with 11 bases in between. There are 15 residues in the CDR3. Germline-derived CDR1 and CDR2 are MGHRA and YSYEKL. This CDR3 is CASSQAGTAGNTIYF. CDR3 sequence (DNA): TGCGCCAGCAGCCAGGCCGGGACGGCTGGAAACACCATATATTTT.

The J gene is TRBJ2-1, the V gene TRBV14; TRBD2 aligns across 9 bases. V lost 4 bases to trimming and J lost 4 bases; unmatched junction nucleotides: 8. This CDR3 has 16 residues. The germline V gene encodes CDR1 SGHDN and CDR2 FVKESK. The CDR3 loop reads CASSLIAGGPYNEQFF. The CDR3 nucleotides are TGTGCCAGCAGCCTCATCGCGGGAGGGCCTTACAATGAGCAGTTCTTC. Supplemented by reference TRBV14 and TRBJ2-1, the full variable domain reads EAGVTQFPSHSVIEKGQTVTLRCDPISGHDNLYWYRRVMGKEIKFLLHFVKESKQDESGMPNNRFLAERTGGTYSTLKVQPAELEDSGVYFCASSLIAGGPYNEQFFGPGTRLTVL.

The CDR3 bases are TGTGCCAGCGCAACGACAGTGAGCTCCTACGAGCAGTACTTC. This sequence encodes CASATTVSSYEQYF. The chain couples TRBV2 to TRBJ2-7; TRBD1 is a possible D gene (5 bases). CDR3 size: 14 residues. CDR1 is SNHLY, CDR2 FYNNEI, per germline. V was pared by 8 bases and J by 0 bases, with 14 bases between.

The gene calls are TRBV18 and TRBJ2-7; TRBD1 is a possible D gene (6 bases). Trimming removed 5 bases at V and 2 bases at J, with 16 bases between. Germline assignment: CDR1 KGHSH and CDR2 LQKENI. This CDR3 comprises 15 residues. The CDR3 protein is CASSVIAGQTYEQYF. The CDR3 DNA reads as TGTGCCAGCTCAGTAATAGCAGGACAGACCTACGAGCAGTACTTC.

V and J are TRBV5-4 and TRBJ1-3; possibly TRBD1 for D (6 bases). Trimming cost V 4 bases and J 0 bases, with 11 bases left between them. CDR1 is SGHNT, CDR2 YYREEE, per germline (reference sequence). This CDR3 is built from 15 residues. The CDR3 DNA reads TGTGCCAGCAGCGTACAGGGCCCCTCTGGAAACACCATATATTTT. It codes for CASSVQGPSGNTIYF.

The chain joins TRBV25-1 to TRBJ1-3; 8 positions match TRBD1. The V segment lost 4 bases and the J segment 0 bases; nucleotides outside the gene matches: 11. The CDR3 is 18 residues long. CDR1 is MGHDK and CDR2 is SYGVNS in the germline V gene. CDR3 nucleotide sequence: TGTGCCAGCAGTGGGTTTAAGAAGGGACAGGTCTCTGGAAACACCATATATTTT. It yields the protein CASSGFKKGQVSGNTIYF.

This chain uses TRBV5-1 with TRBJ1-1; D uncertain. Germline loops: CDR1 SGHRS, CDR2 YFSETQ. Trimming removed 0 bases from V and 3 bases from J, with 9 bases in between. The CDR3 length is 14 residues. This CDR3 reads CASSLERPYTEAFF. Here the CDR3 DNA reads TGCGCCAGCAGCTTGGAGCGGCCGTACACTGAAGCTTTCTTT.

This chain connects TRBV3-1 (or the pseudogene TRBV3-2) to TRBJ1-1; 9 bases line up with TRBD1. The CDR3 contains 13 residues. Germline CDR1 and CDR2: LGHDT and YNNKEL (reference sequence). The ends lost 8 bases at V and 3 bases at J; junction bases unmatched: 4. Here the CDR3 DNA reads TGTGCCAGCTCCCGGGACAGGGACACTGAAGCTTTCTTT. Its translation is CASSRDRDTEAFF.

The genes are TRBV6-5 and TRBJ2-7; TRBD1 aligns across 8 bases. Germline-derived CDR1 and CDR2 are MNHEY and SVGAGI. CDR3 length: 14 amino acids. Trimming removed 6 bases from V and 4 bases from J; junction bases left unmatched: 8. The CDR3 region has the DNA TGTGCCAGCAGAAGCGACAGGGGATGGTACGAGCAGTACTTC. Amino acids: CASRSDRGWYEQYF.

The rearrangement joins TRBV28 to TRBJ2-3; 10 bases match TRBD1. The ends lost 4 bases at V and 0 bases at J; junction bases unmatched: 16. Germline V CDR1 and CDR2: MDHEN, SYDVKM. There are 20 residues in the CDR3. The CDR3 sequence is CASSSTTPGQGHYSTDTQYF. The CDR3 DNA is TGTGCCAGCAGTTCAACAACCCCGGGACAGGGGCATTATAGCACAGATACGCAGTATTTT.

This clone has only one observation. This chain joins TRBV5-6 and TRBJ1-2; 7 positions match TRBD1. The CDR3 length is 14 residues. With 2 bases clipped from V and 3 bases from J, the junction kept 4 bases outside the gene matches. The germline CDR1 and CDR2 sequences are SGHDT and YYEEEE. The CDR3 spells CASSFRQGDYGYTF. The CDR3 region has the DNA TGTGCCAGCAGCTTCCGACAGGGCGACTATGGCTACACCTTC.

The chain couples TRBV7-6 to TRBJ1-2; D remains ambiguous. The CDR3 spans 14 residues. Germline CDR1 reads SGHVS; CDR2 reads FNYEAQ. Trimming pared 1 base from V and 4 bases from J, leaving 10 bases between. For the CDR3, the DNA is TGTGCCAGCAGCTTAGATGGGCAGAGCTATGGCTACACCTTC. This codes for CASSLDGQSYGYTF.

The chain carries TRBV10-3 and TRBJ1-1, with 11 bases lining up with TRBD1. This CDR3 region has 15 residues. The germline CDR1 and CDR2 sequences are ENHRY and SYGVKD. The ends lost 6 bases at V and 4 bases at J; junction bases unmatched: 7. CDR3 protein: CAIRGTGGHGTEAFF. CDR3 DNA sequence: TGTGCCATCAGAGGGACAGGGGGTCACGGCACTGAAGCTTTCTTT.

This clone came up once. The DNA of the CDR3 is TGTGCTAGTGGTCCGTCCTTTCGGTATAGATCGTCTAACTATGGCTACACCTTC. Translated: CASGPSFRYRSSNYGYTF. The rearrangement uses TRBV12-5 and TRBJ1-2, with D unresolved. Trimming stripped 5 bases from V and 0 bases from J, with 22 bases between. CDR3 length: 18 amino acids. CDR1 and CDR2 (germline): LGHNT, FRNRAP.

This chain joins TRBV10-1 and TRBJ2-7; 8 bases line up with TRBD1. Trimming took 4 bases from V and 3 from J; bases not matched to a gene: 2. The CDR3 spans 13 residues. Germline V gene lookup returns CDR1 WNHNN and CDR2 SYGVQD (reference sequence). In DNA, the CDR3 is TGCGCCAGCAGTGGGACAGGGATCTACGAGCAGTACTTC. This encodes CASSGTGIYEQYF.

The V gene is TRBV29-1, the J gene TRBJ2-7; D not certain. Trimming took 7 bases from V and 3 from J, leaving 16 bases between them. CDR1 and CDR2 from the germline V gene are SQVTM and ANQGSEA. CDR3 length: 13 residues. The CDR3 sequence is CSASSGDNYEQYF. CDR3 coding DNA: TGCAGCGCCTCTAGTGGGGATAACTACGAGCAGTACTTC.

This rearrangement joins TRBV6-4 to TRBJ1-1; 7 bases are a match to TRBD1. Germline CDR1 and CDR2: MRHNA and SNTAGT. This CDR3 contains 13 residues. Trimming removed 5 bases from V and 8 bases from J; junction bases left unmatched: 8. The CDR3 sequence: CASSPGTASEAFF. Here the CDR3 DNA reads TGTGCCAGCAGTCCCGGGACAGCTAGCGAAGCTTTCTTT.

V usage is TRBV5-5 and J usage is TRBJ1-3; D is unresolved. This CDR3 spans 15 amino acids. The V gene lost 4 bases and the J gene lost 0 bases, with 11 bases spanning the gap. Germline V gene sequence: CDR1 SGHKS, CDR2 YYEKEE (reference sequence). The CDR3 is CASSLIFTSGNTIYF. In DNA, the CDR3 is TGTGCCAGCAGCCTGATCTTCACCTCTGGAAACACCATATATTTT. The whole variable domain, remainder taken from reference TRBV5-5 and TRBJ1-3, is DAGVTQSPTHLIKTRGQQVTLRCSPISGHKSVSWYQQVLGQGPQFIFQYYEKEERGRGNFPDRFSARQFPNYSSELNVNALLLGDSALYLCASSLIFTSGNTIYFGEGSWLTVV.

The chain combines TRBV6-4 with TRBJ1-2; 7 positions agree with TRBD1. CDR1 is MRHNA, CDR2 SNTAGT, per germline. The CDR3 loop spans 15 amino acids. Trimming took 6 bases from V and 1 from J; bases not matched to a gene: 8. In DNA form, the CDR3 reads TGTGCCAGCAGGGCGACAGGGAGGGATAACTATGGCTACACCTTC. This sequence encodes CASRATGRDNYGYTF.

V and J are TRBV11-3 and TRBJ2-1, with D perhaps being TRBD1 or TRBD2 (5 bases each). The CDR3 has 14 residues. Germline V CDR1 and CDR2: SGHNT, YENEEA. The V end lost 2 bases, the J end lost 11 bases, and 16 bases lay between the germline ends. CDR3 protein: CASSLQGGSGKQFF. The CDR3 coding sequence is TGTGCCAGCAGCTTACAAGGCGGGTCAGGGAAGCAGTTCTTC.

The V gene is TRBV15, the J gene TRBJ1-2; D gene uncertain. The CDR3 is made up of 13 amino acids. The germline gives CDR1 LNHNV, CDR2 YYDKDF (reference sequence). The V gene lost 7 bases and the J gene lost 4 bases, with 13 bases spanning the gap. DNA of the CDR3: TGTGCCACCAAGTTGGCTGGAACCTATGGCTACACCTTC. This translates into CATKLAGTYGYTF.

The chain employs TRBV5-1 and TRBJ2-7; 9 bases fit TRBD1. The CDR3 length is 14 residues. V lost 4 bases and J lost 6; bases outside the gene matches: 8. The V gene's germline CDR1 is SGHRS and CDR2 YFSETQ. CDR3 sequence: CASSNGQGNSEQYF. Written as DNA, the CDR3 is TGCGCCAGCAGCAATGGACAGGGGAACTCCGAGCAGTACTTC.

The chain joins TRBV4-2 to TRBJ1-3; D call uncertain. CDR1 LGHNA and CDR2 YNFKEQ come from the germline V gene. The CDR3 loop spans 15 amino acids. Trimming took off 0 bases at V and 7 bases at J, with 13 bases between the two ends. CDR3 nucleotide sequence: TGTGCCAGCAGCCAAGATAATAACAGCCCCAACACCATATATTTT. Its translation: CASSQDNNSPNTIYF.

This chain connects TRBV7-9 to TRBJ1-5; perhaps TRBD1 as D (6 bases). In germline, CDR1 is SEHNR, CDR2 FQNEAQ (reference sequence). The ends were cut back, 5 bases at V and 7 bases at J, with 9 bases in the middle. There are 12 residues in the CDR3. The CDR3 protein is CASSAQGQPQHF. The CDR3 nucleotides read TGTGCCAGCAGCGCCCAGGGGCAGCCCCAGCATTTT.

This chain connects TRBV7-3 to TRBJ1-6; D call uncertain. Germline V gene sequence: CDR1 SGHTA, CDR2 FQGTGA. CDR3 length: 17 residues. The germline V and J ends were trimmed by 1 base and 0 bases, with 10 bases remaining between them. The CDR3 sequence: CASSLNLKRSYNSPLHF. Here the CDR3 DNA reads TGTGCCAGCAGCTTAAATTTAAAGCGCTCCTATAATTCACCCCTCCACTTT. Full variable domain (remainder filled in from reference TRBV7-3 and TRBJ1-6): GAGVSQTPSNKVTEKGKYVELRCDPISGHTALYWYRQSLGQGPEFLIYFQGTGAADDSGLPNDRFFAVRPEGSVSTLKIQRTERGDSAVYLCASSLNLKRSYNSPLHFGNGTRLTVT.

This clone was recorded only once. The gene calls are TRBV30 and TRBJ2-7; tentatively, D is TRBD1 (6 bases). Looked up from germline, CDR1 is GTSNPN and CDR2 is SVGIG (reference sequence). This CDR3 region has 15 residues. The V gene lost 8 bases and the J gene lost 0 bases, with 20 bases spanning the gap. CDR3 in DNA: TGTGCCCGAACAGCCAGGGGAGATGGCTCCTACGAGCAGTACTTC. It translates to CARTARGDGSYEQYF.